Only one count was recorded for the clone carrying this TCR beta chain. Its antigen is undetermined. The sample is drawn from a study of shared clonotypes between healthy human individuals. Study in general: Every donor yielded three CD4 naive, three CD4 memory, two CD8 naive and one CD8 memory plate. Notes on the study in general: Naive subsets typically showed greater estimated richness than memory subsets.

The CDR3 loop spans 13 amino acids. The germline V gene has CDR1 MNHEY and CDR2 SMNVEV (reference sequence). V lost 2 bases to trimming and J lost 2 bases, with 6 bases between them. As handled by the study authors: There were no quality scores in the junction-only immunoSEQ sequences, so filtering differed. TCRdb's copy holds only in-frame clones and misses some; the assay was immunoSEQ multiplex PCR. The V and J calls and the clone size are those of that table, but D and trimming were determined from the DNA. The sample lists some 1.5 million clones; roughly 96% were seen once. Naive CD4+ cells were CD45RA-selected; the remaining cells were memory.

This chain links TRBV27 with TRBJ2-5; no definite D call. The receptor's source is a man younger than 40 in good health. Sequencing was done on a sample of naive CD4+ T cells sorted from blood. Described subset: CD45RA+ positively selected. In nucleotides, the CDR3 is TGTGCCAGCAGTTTACTAACTCAAGAGACCCAGTACTTC. The encoded protein is CASSLLTQETQYF.